These T cell receptor beta chains were read from a single sample in a study of cytomegalovirus exposure and HLA in healthy donors. TCRdb's table, derived via immunoSEQ multiplex PCR, lists solely in-frame clones and lacks some. The top ten clones hold roughly 2% of a sample with around 200,000 clones, around 78% of them seen once. Input material: PBMCs. All receptors come from a man aged 25 to 45 in good health and CMV-seronegative. Each CDR3 is given with its conserved first and last residue.

J gene: TRBJ2-1; CDR3 length: 15; V gene: TRBV6-5; CDR3 protein: CASSHRDRVYNEQFF
J gene: TRBJ2-5; CDR3 length: 17; V gene: TRBV12-5; CDR3 protein: CASGTDRLAGGFETQYF
J gene: TRBJ2-3; CDR3 length: 19; V gene: TRBV9; CDR3 protein: CASSVSQVSGRYSTDTQYF
J gene: TRBJ1-6; CDR3 length: 14; V gene: TRBV10-1; CDR3 protein: CASSDDSQNSPLHF
J gene: TRBJ2-4; CDR3 length: 15; V gene: TRBV6-4; CDR3 protein: CASSTLAGKENIQYF
J gene: TRBJ2-3; CDR3 length: 15; V gene: TRBV7-9; CDR3 protein: CASSPVRSSTDTQYF
J gene: TRBJ1-1; CDR3 length: 15; V gene: TRBV19; CDR3 protein: CASSIRGRLNTEAFF
J gene: TRBJ2-2; CDR3 length: 17; V gene: TRBV7-9; CDR3 protein: CASSPRNQGLNTGELFF
J gene: TRBJ2-7; CDR3 length: 11; V gene: TRBV2; CDR3 protein: CASIQGVEQYF
J gene: TRBJ1-1; CDR3 length: 16; V gene: TRBV27; CDR3 protein: CASSSYKGQGNTEAFF
J gene: TRBJ2-3; CDR3 length: 15; V gene: TRBV7-6; CDR3 protein: CASSPIAGESDTQYF
J gene: TRBJ1-1; CDR3 length: 15; V gene: TRBV11-2; CDR3 protein: CASSLVGGRGTEAFF
J gene: TRBJ1-2; CDR3 length: 15; V gene: TRBV5-1; CDR3 protein: CASEPGGGADYGYTF
J gene: TRBJ2-5; CDR3 length: 13; V gene: TRBV11-3; CDR3 protein: CASSFMGGETQYF
J gene: TRBJ2-5; CDR3 length: 15; V gene: TRBV19; CDR3 protein: CASSTTGGEEETQYF
J gene: TRBJ1-5; CDR3 length: 16; V gene: TRBV19; CDR3 protein: CASSSGQGLVSQPQHF